This T cell receptor beta chain is drawn from a study of Ad26.COV2.S vaccination and SARS-CoV-2 variants. Note on this clone: Its antigen remains unknown.

Method: immunoSEQ multiplex PCR; TCRdb's copy keeps in-frame clones and lacks some. Among about 450,000 clones listed, 75% to 90% were seen once. Whole-study findings and limits: Substantial breadth was reportedly displayed by spike-specific CD8+ and CD4+ T cell responses after vaccination. Recipients of vaccine and of placebo showed similar breadth of their non-spike TCR repertoires. Researchers cautioned that TCR breadth and depth analyses may have underestimated total T cell responses.

The V gene lost 7 bases and the J gene lost 7 bases, with 19 bases spanning the gap. The germline CDR1 and CDR2 sequences are ENHRY and SYGVKD. The CDR3 runs 14 residues. Indicated treatment: 15 to 20 received Ad26.COV2.S at low or high dose, single or two shots; 5 received placebo; per-sample allocation not given. It was on day 63 after the first vaccine or placebo injection that samples were taken. This receptor was identified in a person between 18 and 65 years old who received the Ad26.COV2.S COVID-19 vaccine or a placebo. Sequencing used peripheral blood, obtained in a trial of Ad26.COV2.S vaccine versus placebo. The V gene is TRBV10-3, the J gene TRBJ1-1; D not resolved. The CDR3 here is CAIKITGARNEAFF. As DNA, the CDR3 is TGTGCCATCAAGATAACCGGAGCCAGGAATGAAGCTTTCTTT.